The rows below give T cell receptor beta chains drawn from one sample of a study of identical twins. A single record per CDR3 protein comes from TCRdb applying MiXCR to the 5' RACE reads. Of fewer than 550,000 distinct CDR3 sequences listed, 13% to 15% are singletons. The same data also contributed to another study, on yellow fever vaccine responses in identical twins.

Sequenced sample: CD4+ T cells sorted from blood. All receptors come from a woman aged 18 to 35 in good health. CDR3s include the opening cysteine and the closing phenylalanine or tryptophan. Fields, in order: J gene, V gene, clone size, D gene, CDR3 DNA, CDR3 protein. A D gene is named only where the DNA matches it firmly. Only some rows state a clone size, as once, few, many or a class for expanded clones.

j_call: TRBJ2-1
v_call: TRBV7-6
clone_size: once
d_call: .
cdr3_nt: TGTGCCAGCAGCTTAGGGCGAGGGACAGAGCAGTTCTTC
cdr3_aa: CASSLGRGTEQFF

j_call: TRBJ2-1
v_call: TRBV12-3/TRBV12-4
clone_size: few
d_call: TRBD2
cdr3_nt: TGTGCCAGCACCCCTAGCGGGTGGTGGGGGGACACGGGCGAGCAGTTCTTC
cdr3_aa: CASTPSGWWGDTGEQFF

j_call: TRBJ2-3
v_call: TRBV29-1
clone_size: .
d_call: .
cdr3_nt: TGCAGCGTTGCAACCTTTGGGTCTAGCACAGATACGCAGTATTTT
cdr3_aa: CSVATFGSSTDTQYF

j_call: TRBJ2-1
v_call: TRBV29-1
clone_size: .
d_call: .
cdr3_nt: TGCAGCGTTGGGAATTTTGAGCAGTTCTTC
cdr3_aa: CSVGNFEQFF

j_call: TRBJ2-1
v_call: TRBV6-2/TRBV6-3
clone_size: .
d_call: TRBD2
cdr3_nt: TGTGCCAGCAGTTACTCTCTAGCGGGAGTGGGTAATGAGCAGTTCTTC
cdr3_aa: CASSYSLAGVGNEQFF

j_call: TRBJ2-1
v_call: TRBV10-3
clone_size: .
d_call: TRBD2
cdr3_nt: TGTGCCATCACGGGGACTAGCGGGAGTAGGGAGCAGTTCTTC
cdr3_aa: CAITGTSGSREQFF

j_call: TRBJ2-1
v_call: TRBV5-1
clone_size: .
d_call: .
cdr3_nt: TGCGCCAGCAGCGATCCCCCGGGGGGCGGGAGCTCCTACAATGAGCAGTTCTTC
cdr3_aa: CASSDPPGGGSSYNEQFF

j_call: TRBJ2-2
v_call: TRBV10-3
clone_size: .
d_call: .
cdr3_nt: TGTGCCACCCTAGACGGTCCCACCGGGGAGCTGTTTTTT
cdr3_aa: CATLDGPTGELFF

j_call: TRBJ2-1
v_call: TRBV5-1
clone_size: few
d_call: .
cdr3_nt: TGCGCCAGCAGCTTGTATACGGGATTTCGCTCCTACAATGAGCAGTTCTTC
cdr3_aa: CASSLYTGFRSYNEQFF

j_call: TRBJ1-2
v_call: TRBV20-1
clone_size: .
d_call: .
cdr3_nt: TGCAGTGCTAGAGATCGCGGGGGGATCTATGGAGATGGCTACACCTTC
cdr3_aa: CSARDRGGIYGDGYTF

j_call: TRBJ2-3
v_call: TRBV29-1
clone_size: .
d_call: .
cdr3_nt: TGCAGCGCAGTTTGGGGGGTCACAGATACGCAGTATTTT
cdr3_aa: CSAVWGVTDTQYF

j_call: TRBJ2-6
v_call: TRBV20-1
clone_size: many
d_call: .
cdr3_nt: TGCAGTGCTGGGACCCCGGTAACTGGGGCCAACGTCCTGACTTTC
cdr3_aa: CSAGTPVTGANVLTF

j_call: TRBJ2-1
v_call: TRBV12-3/TRBV12-4
clone_size: .
d_call: .
cdr3_nt: TGTGCCAGCAGTTTAGGACAGACGCAGTTCTTC
cdr3_aa: CASSLGQTQFF

j_call: TRBJ2-1
v_call: TRBV2
clone_size: many
d_call: TRBD2
cdr3_nt: TGTGCCAGCAGCCGACGCGGGGGGGCCGGTTCAATGGGCAATGAGCAGTTCTTC
cdr3_aa: CASSRRGGAGSMGNEQFF